This T cell receptor (beta chain) came from a study of Graves' ophthalmopathy and Graves' hyperthyroidism. The overall study: Sampling took place at initial diagnosis, with peripheral blood obtained before any treatment. Study-wide results and caveats: The model reached roughly 71% sensitivity and about 72% specificity for predicting ophthalmopathy progression.

Trimming at V came to 7 bases and at J to 0 bases, leaving 12 bases not matched to a gene. The length of the CDR3 is 18 residues. RNA served as the template for amplifying TCR beta CDR3 regions. HTBI-primed first-round RT-PCR preceded second-round multiplex PCR. TCRdb independently ran MiXCR on the multiplex PCR reads; one entry per CDR3 protein. The top ten hold approximately 3% of the sample, which has about 420,000 distinct CDR3 sequences, 20% to 25% seen once. This clonotype was found many times. Its specificity is not known. The V gene is TRBV12-3 or TRBV12-4, the J gene TRBJ2-6, with 7 bases lining up with TRBD1. The clonotype originates from a woman aged 18-29 years with stable Graves' hyperthyroidism. The sequencing input was peripheral blood. CDR3 region: CASIPHRGRDSGANVLTF. The CDR3 nucleotides read TGTGCCAGCATTCCTCACAGGGGCCGCGACTCTGGGGCCAACGTCCTGACTTTC.